This is a list of T cell receptor beta chains from one sample in a study of blood T cells in healthy people across ages. TCRdb reprocessed the 5' RACE reads with MiXCR, giving one entry per CDR3 protein. Of roughly 730,000 distinct CDR3 sequences listed, 45% to 70% are singletons. The specimen was blood. The receptors originated from a man aged 35-49 years in good health. CDR3s include the opening cysteine and the closing phenylalanine or tryptophan. D genes are given only for firm matches. Clone size is not always given. Where it is, it says once, few, many or a class for expanded clones.

J: TRBJ2-1; V: TRBV12-3/TRBV12-4; size: .; D: .; CDR3: CASSDPNNEQFF; DNA: TGTGCCAGCAGCGACCCCAACAATGAGCAGTTCTTC
J: TRBJ2-1; V: TRBV5-1; size: .; D: TRBD1; CDR3: CASSPGTGVSGEQFF; DNA: TGCGCCAGCAGCCCGGGGACAGGGGTATCGGGAGAGCAGTTCTTC
J: TRBJ1-2; V: TRBV5-1; size: few; D: .; CDR3: CASSHNRDAAFGYTF; DNA: TGCGCCAGCAGCCATAACAGGGACGCCGCTTTCGGCTACACCTTC
J: TRBJ2-7; V: TRBV20-1; size: .; D: TRBD1; CDR3: CSERDRGRVDYEQYF; DNA: TGCAGTGAGCGGGACAGGGGGCGCGTGGACTACGAGCAGTACTTC
J: TRBJ2-5; V: TRBV6-5; size: .; D: .; CDR3: CASSYTFRGRQETQYF; DNA: TGTGCCAGCAGTTACACCTTTAGGGGAAGGCAAGAGACCCAGTACTTC
J: TRBJ1-2; V: TRBV21-1; size: .; D: .; CDR3: CARGQGEPDRWGYGYTF; DNA: TGTGCCAGGGGACAGGGGGAGCCGGACCGCTGGGGCTATGGCTACACCTTC
J: TRBJ2-3; V: TRBV11-2; size: .; D: .; CDR3: CASSLDYRADTQYF; DNA: TGTGCCAGCAGCTTAGATTACAGAGCGGATACGCAGTATTTT
J: TRBJ2-7; V: TRBV29-1; size: .; D: TRBD1; CDR3: CSVETGTSSYEQYF; DNA: TGCAGCGTTGAGACAGGGACCTCCTCCTACGAGCAGTACTTC
J: TRBJ2-1; V: TRBV4-3; size: .; D: TRBD1; CDR3: CASSQEGQGPYNEQFF; DNA: TGCGCCAGCAGCCAGGAGGGACAGGGGCCCTACAATGAGCAGTTCTTC
J: TRBJ2-1; V: TRBV4-2; size: few; D: TRBD1; CDR3: CASSQIAGTGDNEQFF; DNA: TGTGCCAGCAGCCAAATCGCCGGGACAGGCGACAATGAGCAGTTCTTC
J: TRBJ1-2; V: TRBV6-5; size: once; D: TRBD1; CDR3: CASSRGDRGRIGYTF; DNA: TGTGCCAGCAGTCGAGGGGACAGGGGGCGCATCGGCTACACCTTC
J: TRBJ1-2; V: TRBV2; size: .; D: .; CDR3: CASSAGEDYGYTF; DNA: TGTGCCAGCAGTGCGGGGGAGGACTATGGCTACACCTTC
J: TRBJ2-5; V: TRBV6-6; size: .; D: .; CDR3: CASRFQETQYF; DNA: TGTGCCAGCAGATTCCAAGAGACCCAGTACTTC
J: TRBJ2-5; V: TRBV7-3; size: .; D: .; CDR3: CASSLTRQGGFETQYF; DNA: TGTGCCAGCAGCTTAACAAGACAGGGAGGGTTTGAGACCCAGTACTTC
J: TRBJ1-5; V: TRBV20-1; size: .; D: TRBD1; CDR3: CSATLGQASNQPQHF; DNA: TGCAGTGCTACTCTAGGACAGGCCAGCAATCAGCCCCAGCATTTT
J: TRBJ2-5; V: TRBV9; size: .; D: .; CDR3: CASSVESARGTQYF; DNA: TGTGCCAGCAGCGTAGAGAGCGCCCGCGGGACCCAGTACTTC
J: TRBJ2-4; V: TRBV2; size: .; D: TRBD1; CDR3: CAPQAGTGTKNIQYF; DNA: TGTGCCCCTCAAGCCGGGACAGGGACCAAAAACATTCAGTACTTC
J: TRBJ2-5; V: TRBV9; size: .; D: .; CDR3: CASSVAGGRSPQGTQYF; DNA: TGTGCCAGCAGCGTAGCAGGCGGACGGTCCCCCCAGGGGACCCAGTACTTC
J: TRBJ2-5; V: TRBV6-6; size: .; D: TRBD1; CDR3: CASSRQGGEEQYF; DNA: TGTGCCAGCAGTAGACAGGGGGGGGAAGAGCAGTACTTC
J: TRBJ2-7; V: TRBV7-9; size: .; D: .; CDR3: CASMGTIYEQYF; DNA: TGTGCCAGCATGGGGACGATCTACGAGCAGTACTTC
J: TRBJ1-2; V: TRBV24-1; size: few; D: .; CDR3: CATSEDRESYGYTF; DNA: TGTGCCACCAGCGAGGACCGAGAAAGCTATGGCTACACCTTC
J: TRBJ1-2; V: TRBV10-2; size: .; D: .; CDR3: CASSELGGSNYGYTF; DNA: TGCGCCAGCAGTGAGCTTGGGGGCTCTAACTATGGCTACACCTTC
J: TRBJ2-4; V: TRBV7-2; size: few; D: TRBD1; CDR3: CASSPPPGQKAYF; DNA: TGTGCCAGCAGCCCCCCCCCGGGACAGAAGGCGTACTTC